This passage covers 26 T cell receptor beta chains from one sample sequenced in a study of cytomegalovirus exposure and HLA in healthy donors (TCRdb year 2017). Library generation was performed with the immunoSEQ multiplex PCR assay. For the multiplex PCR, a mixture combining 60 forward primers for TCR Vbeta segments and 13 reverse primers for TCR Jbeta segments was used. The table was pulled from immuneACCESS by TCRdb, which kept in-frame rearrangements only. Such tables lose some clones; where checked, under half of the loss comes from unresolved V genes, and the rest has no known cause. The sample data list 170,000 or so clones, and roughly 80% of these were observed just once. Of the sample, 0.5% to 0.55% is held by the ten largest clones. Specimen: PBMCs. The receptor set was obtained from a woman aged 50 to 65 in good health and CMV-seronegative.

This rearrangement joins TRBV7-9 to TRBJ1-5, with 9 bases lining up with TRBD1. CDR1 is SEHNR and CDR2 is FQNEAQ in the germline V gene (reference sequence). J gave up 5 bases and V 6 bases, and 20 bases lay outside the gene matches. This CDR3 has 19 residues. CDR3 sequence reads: CASSSQTAEFRTGDQPQHF. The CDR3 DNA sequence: TGTGCCAGCAGTTCTCAGACAGCTGAATTTCGGACAGGGGATCAGCCCCAGCATTTT.

The CDR3 DNA reads TGTGCCAGCAGTTCAACCCGGGGGTCCTACGAGCAGTACTTC. Its protein is CASSSTRGSYEQYF. The chain employs TRBV5-6 and TRBJ2-5; D is possibly TRBD2 (6 bases). The J call is doubtful: the DNA matches TRBJ2-7 better. Germline CDR1 and CDR2: SGHDT and YYEEEE. The CDR3 contains 14 residues.

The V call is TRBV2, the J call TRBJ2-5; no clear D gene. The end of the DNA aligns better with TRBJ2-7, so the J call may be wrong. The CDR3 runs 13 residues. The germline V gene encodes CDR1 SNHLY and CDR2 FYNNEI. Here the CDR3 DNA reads TGTGCCAGCACCTCAGCCACATACTACGAGCAGTACTTC. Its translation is CASTSATYYEQYF.

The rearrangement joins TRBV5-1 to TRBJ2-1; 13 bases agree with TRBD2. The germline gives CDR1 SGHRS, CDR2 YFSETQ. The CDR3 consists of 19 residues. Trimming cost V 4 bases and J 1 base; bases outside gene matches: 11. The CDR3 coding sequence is TGCGCCAGCAGCGCTGGACTAGCGGGAGCGAATAGGTCCTACAATGAGCAGTTCTTC. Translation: CASSAGLAGANRSYNEQFF.

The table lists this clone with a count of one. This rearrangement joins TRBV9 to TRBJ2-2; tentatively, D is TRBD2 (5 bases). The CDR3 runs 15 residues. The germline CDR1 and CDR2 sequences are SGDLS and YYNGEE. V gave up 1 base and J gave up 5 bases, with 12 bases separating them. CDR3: CASSVIGVQTGELFF. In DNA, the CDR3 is TGTGCCAGCAGCGTAATCGGGGTCCAGACCGGGGAGCTGTTTTTT.

Written as DNA, the CDR3 is TGCAGTGCTTATTTAGGGGTAACCCAGTACTTC. This encodes CSAYLGVTQYF. The gene calls are TRBV20-1 and TRBJ2-5; a weak D match, TRBD1 (5 bases). This CDR3 comprises 11 residues. Trimming cost V 5 bases and J 8 bases, with 12 bases left between them. CDR1 and CDR2 (germline): DFQATT, SNEGSKA (reference sequence).

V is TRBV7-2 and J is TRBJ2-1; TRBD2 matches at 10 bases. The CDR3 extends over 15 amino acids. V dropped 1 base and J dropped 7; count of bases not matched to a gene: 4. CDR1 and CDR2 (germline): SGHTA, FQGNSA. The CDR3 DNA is TGTGCCAGCAGCTTAGAGCGGGGGGGAGGGAATGAGCAGTTCTTC. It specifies CASSLERGGGNEQFF.

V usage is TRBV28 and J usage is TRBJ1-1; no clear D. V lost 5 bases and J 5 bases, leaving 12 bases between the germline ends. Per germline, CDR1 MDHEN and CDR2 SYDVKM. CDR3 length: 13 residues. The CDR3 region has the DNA TGTGCCAGCAGTAAGAGGGCGGCAACTGAAGCTTTCTTT. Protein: CASSKRAATEAFF.

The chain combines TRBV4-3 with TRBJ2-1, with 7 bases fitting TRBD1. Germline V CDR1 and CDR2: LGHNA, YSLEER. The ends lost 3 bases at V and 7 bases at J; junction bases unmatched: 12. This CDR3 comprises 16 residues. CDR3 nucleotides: TGCGCCAGCAGCCAGCACAGGGGTAGAGGTTGGAATGAGCAGTTCTTC. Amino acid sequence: CASSQHRGRGWNEQFF.

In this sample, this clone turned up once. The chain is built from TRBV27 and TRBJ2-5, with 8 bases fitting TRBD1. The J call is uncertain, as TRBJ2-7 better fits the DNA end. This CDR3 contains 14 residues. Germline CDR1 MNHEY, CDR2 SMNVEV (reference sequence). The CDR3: CASSLTQGAYEQYF. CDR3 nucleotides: TGTGCCAGCAGTTTAACACAGGGGGCCTACGAGCAGTACTTC.

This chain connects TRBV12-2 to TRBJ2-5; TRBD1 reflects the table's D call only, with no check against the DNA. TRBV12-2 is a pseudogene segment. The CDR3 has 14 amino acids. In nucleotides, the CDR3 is TGTGCAAGCCTGGACAGCTTACAAAAAGAGACCCAGTACTTC. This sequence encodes CASLDSLQKETQYF.

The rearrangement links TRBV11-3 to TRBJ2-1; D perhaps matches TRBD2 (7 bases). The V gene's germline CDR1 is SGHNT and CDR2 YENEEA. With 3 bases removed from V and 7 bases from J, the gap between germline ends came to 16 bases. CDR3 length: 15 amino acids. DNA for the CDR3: TGTGCCAGCAGCTTCGGCGGGGGCCGAGGGAATGAGCAGTTCTTC. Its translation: CASSFGGGRGNEQFF. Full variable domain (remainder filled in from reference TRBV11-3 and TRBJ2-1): EAGVVQSPRYKIIEKKQPVAFWCNPISGHNTLYWYLQNLGQGPELLIRYENEEAVDDSQLPKDRFSAERLKGVDSTLKIQPAELGDSAVYLCASSFGGGRGNEQFFGPGTRLTVL.

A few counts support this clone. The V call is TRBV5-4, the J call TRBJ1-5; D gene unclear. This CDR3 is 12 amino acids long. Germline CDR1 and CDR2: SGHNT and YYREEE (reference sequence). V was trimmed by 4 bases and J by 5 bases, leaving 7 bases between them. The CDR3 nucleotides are TGTGCCAGCAGCCTACCCGATCAGCCCCAGCATTTT. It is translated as CASSLPDQPQHF.

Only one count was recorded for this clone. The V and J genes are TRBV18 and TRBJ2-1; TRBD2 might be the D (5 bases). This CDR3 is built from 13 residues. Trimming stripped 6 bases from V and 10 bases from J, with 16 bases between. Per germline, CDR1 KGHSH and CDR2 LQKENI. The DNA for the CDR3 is TGTGCCAGCTCTCCTAGTATCCGGGGAGAGCAGTTCTTC. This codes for CASSPSIRGEQFF.

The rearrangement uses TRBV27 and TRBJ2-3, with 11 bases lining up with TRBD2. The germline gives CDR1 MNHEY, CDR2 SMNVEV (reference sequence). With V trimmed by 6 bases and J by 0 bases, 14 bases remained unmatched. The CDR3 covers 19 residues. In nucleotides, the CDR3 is TGTGCCAGCAGCCCTATGGGACTAGCGGAAAGATTAAGCACAGATACGCAGTATTTT. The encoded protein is CASSPMGLAERLSTDTQYF.

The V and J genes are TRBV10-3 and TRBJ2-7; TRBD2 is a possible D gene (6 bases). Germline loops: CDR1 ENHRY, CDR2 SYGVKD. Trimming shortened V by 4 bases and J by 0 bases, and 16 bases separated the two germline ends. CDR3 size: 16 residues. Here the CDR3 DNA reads TGTGCCATCAGTGGCTGGGGACTTATAAGCTCCTACGAGCAGTACTTC. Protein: CAISGWGLISSYEQYF.

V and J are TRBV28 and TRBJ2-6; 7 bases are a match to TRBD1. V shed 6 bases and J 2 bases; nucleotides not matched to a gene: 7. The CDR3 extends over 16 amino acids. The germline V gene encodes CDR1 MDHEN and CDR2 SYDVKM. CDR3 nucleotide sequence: TGTGCCAGCAGCAGGGACAGTTACGCTGGGGCCAACGTCCTGACTTTC. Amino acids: CASSRDSYAGANVLTF.

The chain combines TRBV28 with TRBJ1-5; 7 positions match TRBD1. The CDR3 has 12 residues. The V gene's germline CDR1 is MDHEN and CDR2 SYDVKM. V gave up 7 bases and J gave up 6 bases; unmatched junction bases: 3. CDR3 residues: CASTAGGQPQHF. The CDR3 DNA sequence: TGTGCCAGCACTGCAGGGGGTCAGCCCCAGCATTTT. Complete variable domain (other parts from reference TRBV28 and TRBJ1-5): DVKVTQSSRYLVKRTGEKVFLECVQDMDHENMFWYRQDPGLGLRLIYFSYDVKMKEKGDIPEGYSVSREKKERFSLILESASTNQTSMYLCASTAGGQPQHFGDGTRLSIL.

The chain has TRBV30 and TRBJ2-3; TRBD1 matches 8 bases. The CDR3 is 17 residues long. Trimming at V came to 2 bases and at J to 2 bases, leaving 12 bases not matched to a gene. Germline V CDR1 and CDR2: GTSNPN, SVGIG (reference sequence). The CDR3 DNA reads TGTGCCTGGAGTCCCTACTTCGGACAGGGAGTCACAGATACGCAGTATTTT. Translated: CAWSPYFGQGVTDTQYF.

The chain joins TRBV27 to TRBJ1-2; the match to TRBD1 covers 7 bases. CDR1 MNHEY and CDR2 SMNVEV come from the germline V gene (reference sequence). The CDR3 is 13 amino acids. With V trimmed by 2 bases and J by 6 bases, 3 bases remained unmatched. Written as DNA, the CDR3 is TGTGCCAGCAGTTTAGCTGGGACAGATGGCTACACCTTC. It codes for CASSLAGTDGYTF.

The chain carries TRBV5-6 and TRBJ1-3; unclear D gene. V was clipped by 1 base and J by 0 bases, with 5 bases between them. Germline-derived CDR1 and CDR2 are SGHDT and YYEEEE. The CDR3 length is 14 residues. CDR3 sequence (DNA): TGTGCCAGCAGCTTGAGCGGCTCTGGAAACACCATATATTTT. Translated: CASSLSGSGNTIYF.

The CDR3 DNA is TGTGCCAGCAGCCGGACAGGGTTTGCAGATACGCAGTATTTT. Translating it yields CASSRTGFADTQYF. This chain connects TRBV5-4 to TRBJ2-3, with 8 positions matching TRBD1. The CDR3 length is 14 residues. Germline CDR1 and CDR2: SGHNT and YYREEE (reference sequence). V shed 4 bases and J 4 bases; nucleotides not matched to a gene: 5.

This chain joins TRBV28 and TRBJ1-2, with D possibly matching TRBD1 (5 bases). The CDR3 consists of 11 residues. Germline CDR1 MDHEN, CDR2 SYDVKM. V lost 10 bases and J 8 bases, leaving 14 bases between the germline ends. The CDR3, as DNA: TGTGCCACTTATCTAGGGGAAGGCTACACCTTC. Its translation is CATYLGEGYTF.

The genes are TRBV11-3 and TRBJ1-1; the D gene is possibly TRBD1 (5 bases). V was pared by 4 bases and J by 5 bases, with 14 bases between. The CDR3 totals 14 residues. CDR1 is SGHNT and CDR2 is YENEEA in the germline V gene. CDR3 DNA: TGTGCCAGCAGCTATCGGGGGGGAGGGACTGAAGCTTTCTTT. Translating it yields CASSYRGGGTEAFF.

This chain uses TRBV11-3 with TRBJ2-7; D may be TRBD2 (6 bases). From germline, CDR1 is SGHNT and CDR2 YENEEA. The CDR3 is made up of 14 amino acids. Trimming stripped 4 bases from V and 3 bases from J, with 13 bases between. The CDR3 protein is CASSYGPGVYEQYF. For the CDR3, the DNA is TGTGCCAGCAGCTATGGACCGGGAGTCTACGAGCAGTACTTC. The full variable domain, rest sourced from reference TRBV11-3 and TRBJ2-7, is EAGVVQSPRYKIIEKKQPVAFWCNPISGHNTLYWYLQNLGQGPELLIRYENEEAVDDSQLPKDRFSAERLKGVDSTLKIQPAELGDSAVYLCASSYGPGVYEQYFGPGTRLTVT.

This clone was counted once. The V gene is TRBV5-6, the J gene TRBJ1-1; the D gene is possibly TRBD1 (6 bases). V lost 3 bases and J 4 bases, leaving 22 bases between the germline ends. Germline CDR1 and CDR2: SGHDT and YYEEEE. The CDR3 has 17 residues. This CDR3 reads CASSSPLGGRVGTEAFF. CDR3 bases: TGTGCCAGCAGCTCACCCCTCGGGGGGCGCGTGGGCACTGAAGCTTTCTTT.